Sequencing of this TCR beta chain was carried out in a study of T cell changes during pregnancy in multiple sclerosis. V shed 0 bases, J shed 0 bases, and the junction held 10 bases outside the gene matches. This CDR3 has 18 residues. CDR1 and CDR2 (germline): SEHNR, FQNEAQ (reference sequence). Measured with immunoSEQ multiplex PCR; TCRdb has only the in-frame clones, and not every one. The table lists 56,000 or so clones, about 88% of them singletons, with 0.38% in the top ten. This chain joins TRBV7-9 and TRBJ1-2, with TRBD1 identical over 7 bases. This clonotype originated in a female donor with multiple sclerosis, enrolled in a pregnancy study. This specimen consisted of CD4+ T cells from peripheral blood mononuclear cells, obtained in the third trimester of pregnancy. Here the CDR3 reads CASSLAGGPPISNYGYTF. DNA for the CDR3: TGTGCCAGCAGCTTAGCAGGGGGCCCGCCAATCTCTAACTATGGCTACACCTTC.